This T cell receptor beta chain came from a study of blood T cell repertoires in COVID-19 (dated by TCRdb to about 2020). In terms of the full investigation: Samples from collaborators originated in the United States, Italy and Spain and spanned both the acute and convalescent phases of COVID-19. The samples were drawn from the first 160 participants of the ongoing ImmuneRACE study and from 1,254 subjects provided by 6 global collaborators. Where available, HLA class I and class II types were taken from metadata supplied by the sample provider and were not determined by assay-based typing. The prospective study material was composed of cDNA or gDNA derived from T cells, B-cell-depleted T cells, or PBMCs. The sample metadata nearly always contained a de-identified subject ID, COVID-19 status, age in years and sex. Subjects who had been exposed to COVID-19, were actively infected with it, or had recovered from it provided the deeply sampled blood TCRbeta repertoires that made up the dataset. The repertoires were made available in a free public database intended to serve as a resource for research on the immune response to SARS-CoV-2. What the authors observed across the whole study: Clinical and demographic metadata were provided uncurated, with the amount varying by source and participant.

The immunoSEQ Assay, a bias-controlled multiplex PCR, was used to amplify TCRbeta CDR3 regions from genomic DNA. In the source study's methods: The number of nucleated cells in each sample was estimated by amplification of reference gene primers within the assay. To quantify the absolute abundance of each unique TCRbeta CDR3 rearrangement, sequence reads were collapsed and filtered. For each sample, productive Simpson clonality was calculated as the square root of Simpson's diversity index over productive rearrangements. Entries here come from immuneACCESS through TCRdb and include only in-frame sequences with V and J called. Some clones fail to appear in such tables; in the studies checked, an unresolved V gene covers under half of the shortfall, and the cause of the remainder is unknown. V and J calls and clone size are copied from that table; D and trimming were computed from the DNA. The sample table lists 97,000 or so clones, approximately 80% of them with a count of one. Roughly 11% of the sample goes to the ten largest clones.

Comment on this clone: Its target antigen remains unknown. No much larger clonotype is one base removed from it; base qualities were not supplied.

Collaborating institutions collected whole blood in K2EDTA tubes following their own protocols. For TCRbeta analysis, collaborators shipped samples in one of three forms: frozen whole blood, isolated PBMCs, or DNA extracted from either of those sample types. The V end loses 4 bases and the J end loses 7 bases, and a stretch of 19 bases separates them. There are 15 amino acids in the CDR3, from cysteine to phenylalanine inclusive. The CDR3 DNA has 45 bases and is translated from base 1. Sequences MGHRA (CDR1) and YSYEKL (CDR2) are obtained from the germline V gene. This sequence uses TRBV4-1 and TRBJ1-1; possibly the D gene is TRBD1, per 6 matching bases. Source material: peripheral blood. The receptor comes from a man between 65 and 80 years old with active or convalescent COVID-19. The DNA sequence is TGCGCCAGCAGCCCGGAGGAAGTCGGACAGTATGAAGCTTTCTTT. Its translation reads: CASSPEEVGQYEAFF.